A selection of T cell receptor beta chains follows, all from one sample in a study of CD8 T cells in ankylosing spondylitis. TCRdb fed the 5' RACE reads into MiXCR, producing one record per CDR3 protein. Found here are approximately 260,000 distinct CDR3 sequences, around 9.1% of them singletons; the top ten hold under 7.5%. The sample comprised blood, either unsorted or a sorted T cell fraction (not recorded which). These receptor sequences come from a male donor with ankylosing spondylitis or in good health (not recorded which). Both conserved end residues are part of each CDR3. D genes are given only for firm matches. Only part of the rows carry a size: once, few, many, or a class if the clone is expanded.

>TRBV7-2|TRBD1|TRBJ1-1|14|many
CASSSGGTTTEAFF
TGTGCCAGCAGCTCAGGGGGCACCACCACTGAAGCTTTCTTT
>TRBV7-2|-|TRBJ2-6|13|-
CASRFSGANVLTF
TGTGCCAGTCGGTTCTCTGGGGCCAACGTCCTGACTTTC
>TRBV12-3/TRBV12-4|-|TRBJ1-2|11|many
CASSFNYGYTF
TGTGCCAGCAGTTTTAACTATGGCTACACCTTC
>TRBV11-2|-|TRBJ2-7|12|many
CASSLLNYEQYF
TGTGCCAGCAGCCTCCTGAACTACGAGCAGTACTTC
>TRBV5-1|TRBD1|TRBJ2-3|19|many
CASSLAGTGSSVRTDTQYF
TGCGCCAGCAGCTTGGCGGGGACAGGCTCCTCGGTACGCACAGATACGCAGTATTTT
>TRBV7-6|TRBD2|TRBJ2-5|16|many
CASSLGGGGFQETQYF
TGTGCCAGCAGCTTAGGGGGCGGGGGTTTCCAAGAGACCCAGTACTTC
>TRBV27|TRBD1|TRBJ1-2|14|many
CASRRDRDNYGYTF
TGTGCCAGCAGACGCGACAGGGACAACTATGGCTACACCTTC
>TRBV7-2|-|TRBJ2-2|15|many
CASSLTGQNTGELFF
TGTGCCAGCAGCTTGACGGGACAGAACACCGGGGAGCTGTTTTTT
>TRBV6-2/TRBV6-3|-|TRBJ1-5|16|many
CASSASLSVGNQPQHF
TGTGCCAGCAGTGCTTCCTTGTCGGTGGGCAATCAGCCCCAGCATTTT
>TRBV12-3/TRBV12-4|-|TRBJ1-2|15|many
CASSPPREANYGYTF
TGTGCCAGCAGTCCACCACGGGAAGCTAACTATGGCTACACCTTC
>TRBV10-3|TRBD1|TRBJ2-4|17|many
CAISERLDRVGKNIQYF
TGTGCCATCAGTGAGCGTTTGGACAGGGTGGGCAAAAACATTCAGTACTTC
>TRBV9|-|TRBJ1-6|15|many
CASSAEGSYNSPLHF
TGTGCCAGCAGCGCGGAGGGGTCCTATAATTCACCCCTCCACTTT
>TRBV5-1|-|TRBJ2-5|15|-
CASSSGRGPQETQYF
TGCGCCAGCAGCTCGGGGCGTGGGCCCCAAGAGACCCAGTACTTC
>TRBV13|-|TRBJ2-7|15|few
CASSLEGGGSGEQYF
TGTGCCAGCAGCTTAGAGGGCGGGGGCTCGGGCGAGCAGTACTTC
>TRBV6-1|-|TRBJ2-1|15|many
CASSRQASNYNEQFF
TGTGCCAGCAGTCGACAGGCATCTAACTACAATGAGCAGTTCTTC
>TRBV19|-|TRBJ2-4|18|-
CASSIRAWDTLAKNIQYF
TGTGCCAGTAGTATTAGGGCATGGGACACCCTAGCCAAAAACATTCAGTACTTC
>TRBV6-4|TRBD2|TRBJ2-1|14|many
CASAPGGSVNEQFF
TGTGCCAGCGCCCCCGGGGGGTCAGTCAATGAGCAGTTCTTC
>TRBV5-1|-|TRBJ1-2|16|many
CASSVSGNPKTNGYTF
TGCGCCAGCAGCGTCTCAGGGAATCCTAAAACTAATGGCTACACCTTC
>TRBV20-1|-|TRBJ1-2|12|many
CSASRRGESYTF
TGCAGTGCTTCAAGGAGAGGGGAGAGCTACACCTTC
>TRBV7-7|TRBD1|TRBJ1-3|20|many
CASSFPVRQGRIGIGNTIYF
TGTGCTAGCAGCTTCCCAGTGCGACAGGGACGGATCGGAATAGGAAACACCATATATTTT
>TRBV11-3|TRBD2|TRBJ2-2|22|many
CASSLVTPLAGGLFPSTGELFF
TGTGCCAGCAGCTTAGTCACTCCTTTAGCGGGGGGCCTTTTCCCGAGCACCGGGGAGCTGTTTTTT
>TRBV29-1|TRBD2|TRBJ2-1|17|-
CSVGSWTSGRAYNEQFF
TGCAGCGTTGGGAGCTGGACTAGCGGGAGAGCCTACAATGAGCAGTTCTTC
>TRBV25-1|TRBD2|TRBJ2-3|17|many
CASSVGLAGRDTDTQYF
TGTGCCAGCAGTGTCGGACTAGCGGGGAGAGACACAGATACGCAGTATTTT
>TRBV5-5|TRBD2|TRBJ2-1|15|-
CASSGLGGGYNEQFF
TGTGCCAGCAGCGGGCTAGGCGGGGGATACAATGAGCAGTTCTTC
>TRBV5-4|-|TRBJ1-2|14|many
CASSPEGGGYGYTF
TGTGCCAGCAGCCCGGAGGGCGGGGGCTATGGCTACACCTTC
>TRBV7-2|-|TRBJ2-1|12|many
CASRRLVHEQFF
TGTGCCAGCAGGCGACTAGTCCATGAGCAGTTCTTC
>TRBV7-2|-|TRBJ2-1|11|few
CASSHGTLQFF
TGTGCCAGCAGCCACGGGACACTTCAGTTCTTC